Shown below are 22 T cell receptor beta chains from a single sample sequenced in a study of blood T cell repertoires in COVID-19. Sequenced by immunoSEQ multiplex PCR; TCRdb stores in-frame clones only, minus some. This sample yields 200,000 to 300,000 clones, of which 84% are seen a single time; less than 2% belongs to the top ten. Sample: peripheral blood. These receptor sequences come from a woman in her thirties or forties who had recovered from COVID-19.

This clone was counted between two and nine times. The chain recombines TRBV11-2 with TRBJ1-5; 7 positions match TRBD1. Germline CDR1 is SGHAT and CDR2 is FQNNGV. J was trimmed by 4 bases and V by 3 bases; bases with no gene match: 0. This CDR3 contains 13 residues. In DNA form, the CDR3 reads TGTGCCAGCAGCTTGGACAGGAATCAGCCCCAGCATTTT. Translated, it gives CASSLDRNQPQHF.

The V and J genes are TRBV7-9 and TRBJ2-1, with 12 bases matching TRBD1. The CDR3 covers 19 residues. After removal of 5 bases from V and 10 bases from J, the junction contained 21 bases not matched to a gene. Germline-derived CDR1 and CDR2 are SEHNR and FQNEAQ (reference sequence). CDR3 DNA sequence: TGTGCCAGCAGCAAGCACGGGACAGGGGGCGACTGGTTCCCACGGGAGCAGTTCTTC. Translated: CASSKHGTGGDWFPREQFF. Supplemented by reference TRBV7-9 and TRBJ2-1, the full variable domain reads DTGVSQNPRHKITKRGQNVTFRCDPISEHNRLYWYRQTLGQGPEFLTYFQNEAQLEKSRLLSDRFSAERPKGSFSTLEIQRTEQGDSAMYLCASSKHGTGGDWFPREQFFGPGTRLTVL.

The V and J genes are TRBV11-3 and TRBJ2-1; 7 nucleotides match TRBD1. Germline lookup yields CDR1 SGHNT and CDR2 YENEEA. There are 14 residues in the CDR3. After removal of 8 bases from V and 10 bases from J, the junction contained 14 bases not matched to a gene. The CDR3 sequence: CASSRQGLRGEQFF. In DNA, the CDR3 is TGTGCCAGCTCCAGACAGGGTCTTCGAGGGGAGCAGTTCTTC.

V gene TRBV30 combines with J gene TRBJ1-6, with a weak D call TRBD1 (5 bases). The CDR3 is made up of 15 amino acids. V lost 3 bases to trimming and J lost 3 bases, with 12 bases between them. The germline CDR1 and CDR2 sequences are GTSNPN and SVGIG (reference sequence). The CDR3 bases are TGTGCCTGGAGACGTACGGGACTCTATAATTCACCCCTCCACTTT. Protein: CAWRRTGLYNSPLHF.

The V call is TRBV11-3, the J call TRBJ1-1; 7 bases are a match to TRBD1. The CDR3 is made up of 13 amino acids. The V gene's germline CDR1 is SGHNT and CDR2 YENEEA. V lost 4 bases to trimming and J lost 5 bases; unmatched junction nucleotides: 4. CDR3 sequence reads: CASSSGGWTEAFF. Here the CDR3 DNA reads TGTGCCAGCAGCTCAGGGGGATGGACTGAAGCTTTCTTT.

The chain links TRBV4-1 to TRBJ2-7; D is uncertain. The CDR3 totals 13 residues. V lost 1 base to trimming and J lost 4 bases, with 8 bases between them. Germline loops: CDR1 MGHRA, CDR2 YSYEKL. The DNA of the CDR3 is TGCGCCAGCAGCCAAGGGCGGTCTTACGAGCAGTACTTC. Translation: CASSQGRSYEQYF.

The rearrangement uses TRBV5-4 and TRBJ2-7; TRBD1 agrees at 10 bases. The ends lost 4 bases at V and 6 bases at J; junction bases unmatched: 10. The germline gives CDR1 SGHNT, CDR2 YYREEE (reference sequence). The length of the CDR3 is 15 residues. CDR3 protein: CASSVSGTGVREQYF. As DNA, the CDR3 is TGTGCCAGCAGCGTCTCCGGGACAGGGGTTCGCGAGCAGTACTTC.

This clone showed up just a few times. Compared with germline, one end of the junction differs, possibly owing to a read error. This chain connects TRBV5-4 to TRBJ2-5, with 8 bases matching TRBD1. CDR1 and CDR2 (germline): SGHNT, YYREEE (reference sequence). The CDR3 is made up of 13 amino acids. This chain's CDR3 is CASRLDRVETQYF. The CDR3 DNA follows: TGTGCCAGCAGGTTGGACAGGGTGGAGACCCAGTACTTC.

The rearrangement joins TRBV2 to TRBJ2-6; possibly TRBD1 for D (5 bases). V lost 1 base to trimming and J lost 0 bases, with 7 bases between them. The CDR3 has 16 amino acids. CDR1 and CDR2 from the germline V gene are SNHLY and FYNNEI. CDR3: CASSEGDSSGANVLTF. Written as DNA, the CDR3 is TGTGCCAGCAGTGAAGGTGACAGCTCTGGGGCCAACGTCCTGACTTTC.

The chain uses TRBV18 and TRBJ1-1; D remains ambiguous. This CDR3 is built from 12 residues. CDR1 KGHSH and CDR2 LQKENI come from the germline V gene. V shed 8 bases and J shed 4 bases, with 11 bases lying between them. Here the CDR3 reads CASRKGSTEAFF. CDR3 nucleotides: TGTGCCAGCCGCAAAGGGAGCACTGAAGCTTTCTTT.

The V gene is TRBV18, the J gene TRBJ1-5; D might be TRBD1 (5 bases). This CDR3 region has 15 residues. V lost 1 base to trimming and J lost 5 bases, with 12 bases between them. Per the germline V gene, CDR1 is KGHSH and CDR2 is LQKENI. The DNA of the CDR3 is TGTGCCAGCTCACCACGGAGGGGAATAGATCAGCCCCAGCATTTT. This translates into CASSPRRGIDQPQHF.

The CDR3 is CASSQTGNYGYTF. For the CDR3, the DNA is TGTGCCAGCAGCCAGACAGGGAACTATGGCTACACCTTC. This chain connects TRBV7-9 to TRBJ1-2, with 7 positions matching TRBD1. Germline V gene data show CDR1 as SEHNR and CDR2 as FQNEAQ (reference sequence). This CDR3 is built from 13 residues. V gave up 5 bases and J gave up 2 bases; unmatched junction bases: 2. Filled out from reference TRBV7-9 and TRBJ1-2, the complete variable domain reads DTGVSQNPRHKITKRGQNVTFRCDPISEHNRLYWYRQTLGQGPEFLTYFQNEAQLEKSRLLSDRFSAERPKGSFSTLEIQRTEQGDSAMYLCASSQTGNYGYTFGSGTRLTVV.

This chain connects TRBV6-5 to TRBJ1-6; possibly TRBD1 for D (5 bases). The germline gives CDR1 MNHEY, CDR2 SVGAGI. Trimming stripped 5 bases from V and 4 bases from J, with 12 bases between. The CDR3 spans 15 residues. CDR3 region: CASSPGGLYNSPLHF. CDR3 DNA: TGTGCCAGCAGTCCCGGGGGGTTATATAATTCACCCCTCCACTTT.

Here the CDR3 DNA reads TGCGCCAGCAGCTTGTTGGGTAGCGGGAACACAGATACGCAGTATTTT. It codes for CASSLLGSGNTDTQYF. The chain uses TRBV5-1 and TRBJ2-3, with 8 nucleotides matching TRBD2. CDR1 is SGHRS and CDR2 is YFSETQ in the germline V gene. This CDR3 spans 16 amino acids. V was pared by 1 base and J by 2 bases, with 6 bases of the junction left unmatched. Full variable domain (remainder filled in from reference TRBV5-1 and TRBJ2-3): KAGVTQTPRYLIKTRGQQVTLSCSPISGHRSVSWYQQTPGQGLQFLFEYFSETQRNKGNFPGRFSGRQFSNSRSEMNVSTLELGDSALYLCASSLLGSGNTDTQYFGPGTRLTVL.

This clone showed up just a few times. The V and J genes are TRBV27 and TRBJ2-7; TRBD1 is a possible D gene (7 bases). CDR3 length: 15 amino acids. V dropped 5 bases and J dropped 5 bases, with 19 bases sitting between them. Germline V gene lookup returns CDR1 MNHEY and CDR2 SMNVEV (reference sequence). CDR3 nucleotides: TGTGCCAGCAGTCATAAGACAGGGAGGTACAACGAGCAGTACTTC. As protein: CASSHKTGRYNEQYF.

The rearrangement uses TRBV6-5 and TRBJ2-2, with TRBD1 identical over 8 bases. CDR1 is MNHEY and CDR2 is SVGAGI in the germline V gene. This CDR3 contains 14 residues. The V segment lost 2 bases and the J segment 7 bases; nucleotides outside the gene matches: 3. As DNA, the CDR3 is TGTGCCAGCAGTTACCAGGGGGCGTTCGGGGAGCTGTTTTTT. Protein: CASSYQGAFGELFF.

The V gene is TRBV5-5, the J gene TRBJ2-5, with D tentatively TRBD1 (5 bases). CDR1 and CDR2 from the germline V gene are SGHKS and YYEKEE (reference sequence). The CDR3 has 14 amino acids. The V end lost 5 bases, the J end lost 2 bases, and 13 bases lay between the germline ends. CDR3 residues: CASSFGQQQETQYF. In DNA form, the CDR3 reads TGTGCCAGCAGTTTTGGACAACAACAAGAGACCCAGTACTTC.

The chain carries TRBV5-1 and TRBJ2-1; 10 bases agree with TRBD1. The CDR3 consists of 15 residues. Germline values: CDR1 SGHRS, CDR2 YFSETQ. V lost 3 bases and J lost 5; bases outside the gene matches: 5. The CDR3 DNA is TGCGCCAGCAGCTGGGCGGGACAGGGGAACAATGAGCAGTTCTTC. It codes for CASSWAGQGNNEQFF.

The gene calls are TRBV19 and TRBJ1-2, with TRBD1 identical over 7 bases. The CDR3 has 13 residues. Losses at the gene ends were 3 bases for V and 7 bases for J; bases not matched to a gene: 5. Per the germline V gene, CDR1 is LNHDA and CDR2 is SQIVND (reference sequence). CDR3 sequence (DNA): TGTGCCAGTAGTATCACCAGGGGGGCTGGCTACACCTTC. It encodes CASSITRGAGYTF.

The V call is TRBV7-9, the J call TRBJ2-1; D is perhaps TRBD1 (5 bases). V was trimmed by 6 bases and J by 10 bases, leaving 10 bases between them. Germline V CDR1 and CDR2: SEHNR, FQNEAQ (reference sequence). The CDR3 covers 11 residues. CDR3 coding DNA: TGTGCCAGCAGGGCAGGGCCAGAGCAGTTCTTC. Protein: CASRAGPEQFF.

This chain joins TRBV4-2 and TRBJ2-5; 13 nucleotides align to TRBD2. V was clipped by 4 bases and J by 5 bases; unmatched bases: 13. Germline V CDR1 and CDR2: LGHNA, YNFKEQ. This CDR3 has 18 residues. The CDR3 spells CASSLRTSGGPQGETQYF. DNA for the CDR3: TGTGCCAGCAGCCTTCGGACTAGCGGGGGCCCACAGGGGGAGACCCAGTACTTC.

The genes are TRBV5-6 and TRBJ1-1; TRBD1 matches 10 bases. J lost 2 bases, V lost 5 bases, and 3 bases had no gene match. The CDR3 consists of 14 residues. Germline V gene sequence: CDR1 SGHDT, CDR2 YYEEEE. The CDR3 nucleotides read TGTGCCAGCAGGACGACAGGGGGCAACACTGAAGCTTTCTTT. It yields the protein CASRTTGGNTEAFF.